The present T cell receptor beta chain was sequenced within a study of beta chain features in type 1 diabetes. Looking at the study overall: Regarding age, gender and cell yields, patients proved similar to healthy donors. General study points: The question left open here concerned HLA type influencing TCRB rearrangement. TCRB repertoires of naive, central memory and Treg cells appeared more similar among patients than among healthy donors. A pattern of fewer insertions and more deletions at VDJ junctions was seen in type 1 diabetes patients.

Worth noting for this clone: The antigen is undetermined.

From germline, CDR1 is MNHNS and CDR2 SASEGT. This CDR3 region has 15 residues. The germline V and J ends were trimmed by 4 bases and 1 base, with 13 bases remaining between them. Isolated RNA was reverse transcribed in full, so expressed TCRB transcripts were sequenced. Here immunoSEQ multiplex PCR was the method, and the copy in TCRdb shows in-frame clones only, minus some. The profile shows approximately 250,000 clones, over 7.5% of them singletons. The clonotype originates from a woman aged 18 to 35 in good health. Sequencing input: naive CD4+ T cells from blood. The chain employs TRBV6-1 and TRBJ1-1, with D possibly matching TRBD1 (6 bases). This chain's CDR3 is CASSVTNRENTEAFF. The DNA of the CDR3 is TGTGCCAGCAGTGTGACAAACAGGGAGAACACTGAAGCTTTCTTT.